This TCR beta chain derives from a study of blood T cell repertoires in COVID-19. Trimming left V 0 bases short and J 8 bases short, with 10 bases between. Germline loops: CDR1 SGHVS, CDR2 FQNEAQ. The CDR3 runs to 13 residues. Profiled with immunoSEQ multiplex PCR; TCRdb holds only in-frame clones, not every one. There are 150,000 to 200,000 clones in the sample; roughly 90% occur only once, and 6.6% lies in the top ten. The sequence derives from a woman aged 45-65 years who had recovered from COVID-19. The chain couples TRBV7-8 to TRBJ1-2, with D hard to call. The source material was PBMCs or T cells enriched from blood (not recorded which). The CDR3, as DNA: TGTGCCAGCAGCTTAGCTGGTGGAGGAGGCTACACCTTC. Protein sequence: CASSLAGGGGYTF.